This T cell receptor (beta chain) was identified during a study of T-cell reconstitution after alpha-beta-depleted transplantation in children. This clonotype was picked up many times. The V end lost 5 bases, the J end lost 7 bases, and 10 bases lay between the germline ends. Germline V lookup: CDR1 SGHRS, CDR2 YFSETQ. The CDR3 is 13 residues long. During its preparation, the TCRbeta library received unique molecular identifiers. One entry per CDR3 protein results from TCRdb running MiXCR on the PCR reads. The table includes around 340,000 distinct CDR3 sequences, roughly 13% detected once. The gene calls are TRBV5-1 and TRBJ1-6; D possibly corresponds to TRBD1 (6 bases). The source was PBMCs, collected from the stem cell graft. This clonotype was obtained from a human donor who donated a stem cell graft to a child with Fanconi anemia. CDR3 DNA: TGCGCCAGCAGGGACAGAGAAAATTCACCCCTCCACTTT. It encodes CASRDRENSPLHF.